This TCR beta chain was observed in a study of blood T cells in healthy people across ages. Points from the study as a whole: Unsorted PBMC input precluded a conclusive naive versus antigen-experienced comparison. When one million T cells were used, diversity estimates were thought to be underestimates. The CMV status of each donor remained undetermined, and this could have confounded shifts in expanded clonotypes.

The authors isolated at least 6 million PBMCs per sample. This clonotype was seen only a few times. No antigen is known for it. A second PCR of about 6 to 12 cycles used a sample-barcoded 5' primer and a J-beta primer mix. TCRdb recomputed calls from the 5' RACE reads with MiXCR, one row per CDR3 protein. The sample has under 1 million distinct CDR3 sequences, under 45% seen once. The germline V gene has CDR1 SGHKS and CDR2 YYEKEE (reference sequence). CDR3 length: 14 residues. The V end lost 0 bases, the J end lost 6 bases, and 11 bases lay between the germline ends. Sequencing used blood. The gene calls are TRBV5-5 and TRBJ2-3; TRBD1 might be the D (6 bases). The receptor comes from a man in his fifties or sixties in good health. The DNA for the CDR3 is TGTGCCAGCAGCTTGGGAGGGGGTTCGGATACGCAGTATTTT. Protein product: CASSLGGGSDTQYF. Full variable domain (missing parts from reference TRBV5-5 and TRBJ2-3): DAGVTQSPTHLIKTRGQQVTLRCSPISGHKSVSWYQQVLGQGPQFIFQYYEKEERGRGNFPDRFSARQFPNYSSELNVNALLLGDSALYLCASSLGGGSDTQYFGPGTRLTVL.